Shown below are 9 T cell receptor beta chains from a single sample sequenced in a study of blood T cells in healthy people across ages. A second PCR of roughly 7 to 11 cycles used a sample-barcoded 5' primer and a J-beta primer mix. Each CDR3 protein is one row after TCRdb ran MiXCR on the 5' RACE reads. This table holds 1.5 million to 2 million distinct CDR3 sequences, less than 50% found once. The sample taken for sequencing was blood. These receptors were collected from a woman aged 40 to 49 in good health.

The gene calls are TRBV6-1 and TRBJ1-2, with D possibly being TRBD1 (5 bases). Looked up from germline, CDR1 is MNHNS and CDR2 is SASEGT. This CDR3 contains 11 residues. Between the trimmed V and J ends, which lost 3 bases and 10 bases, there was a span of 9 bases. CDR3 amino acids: CASSDRVHYTF. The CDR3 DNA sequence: TGTGCCAGCAGTGACAGGGTACACTACACCTTC.

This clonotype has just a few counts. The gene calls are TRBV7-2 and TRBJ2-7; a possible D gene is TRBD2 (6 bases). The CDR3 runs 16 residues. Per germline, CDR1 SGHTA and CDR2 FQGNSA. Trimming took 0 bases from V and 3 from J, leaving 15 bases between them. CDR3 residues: CASSLAQGGRGYEQYF. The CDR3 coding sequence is TGTGCCAGCAGCTTAGCGCAAGGAGGGCGCGGCTACGAGCAGTACTTC.

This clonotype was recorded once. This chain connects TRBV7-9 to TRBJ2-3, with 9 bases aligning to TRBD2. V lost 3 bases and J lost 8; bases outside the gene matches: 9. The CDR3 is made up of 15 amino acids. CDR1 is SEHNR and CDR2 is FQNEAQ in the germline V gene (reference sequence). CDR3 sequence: CASSFISGGEGTQYF. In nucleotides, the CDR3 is TGTGCCAGCAGCTTTATTAGCGGGGGAGAGGGTACGCAGTATTTT.

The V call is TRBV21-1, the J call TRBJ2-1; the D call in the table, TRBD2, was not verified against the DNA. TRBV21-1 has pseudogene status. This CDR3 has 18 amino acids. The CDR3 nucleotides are TGTGCCAGCAGTAAAGTAGGTCCTGCAGTCGGGGGGGACAATGAGCAGTTCTTC. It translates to CASSKVGPAVGGDNEQFF.

The CDR3 DNA follows: TGTGCCACCAGCAGGCCGGAGGTTGGTACGCAGTATTTT. Encoded protein: CATSRPEVGTQYF. The rearrangement joins TRBV15 to TRBJ2-3; tentative D call: TRBD2 (5 bases). The CDR3 spans 13 residues. Germline CDR1 is LNHNV and CDR2 is YYDKDF (reference sequence). V lost 3 bases and J 8 bases, leaving 12 bases between the germline ends.

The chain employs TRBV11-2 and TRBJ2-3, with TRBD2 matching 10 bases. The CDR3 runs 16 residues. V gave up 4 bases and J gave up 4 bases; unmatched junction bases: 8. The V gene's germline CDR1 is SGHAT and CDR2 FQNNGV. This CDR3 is CASSSPSGRASDTQYF. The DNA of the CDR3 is TGTGCCAGCAGCTCACCAAGCGGGAGGGCCTCAGATACGCAGTATTTT.

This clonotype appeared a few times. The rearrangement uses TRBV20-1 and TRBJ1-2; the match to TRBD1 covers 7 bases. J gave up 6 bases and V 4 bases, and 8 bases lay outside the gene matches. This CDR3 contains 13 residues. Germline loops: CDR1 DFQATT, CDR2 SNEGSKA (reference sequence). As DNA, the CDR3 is TGCAGTGCTAAAAAGGGGGCGCGGGATGGCTACACCTTC. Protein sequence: CSAKKGARDGYTF.

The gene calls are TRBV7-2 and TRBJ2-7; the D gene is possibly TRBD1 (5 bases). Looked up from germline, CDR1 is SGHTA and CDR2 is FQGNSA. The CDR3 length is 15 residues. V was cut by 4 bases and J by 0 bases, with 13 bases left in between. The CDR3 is CASSSPDRISYEQYF. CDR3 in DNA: TGTGCCAGCAGCTCCCCTGACAGAATCTCCTACGAGCAGTACTTC. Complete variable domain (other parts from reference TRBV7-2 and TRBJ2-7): GAGVSQSPSNKVTEKGKDVELRCDPISGHTALYWYRQSLGQGLEFLIYFQGNSAPDKSGLPSDRFSAERTGGSVSTLTIQRTQQEDSAVYLCASSSPDRISYEQYFGPGTRLTVT.

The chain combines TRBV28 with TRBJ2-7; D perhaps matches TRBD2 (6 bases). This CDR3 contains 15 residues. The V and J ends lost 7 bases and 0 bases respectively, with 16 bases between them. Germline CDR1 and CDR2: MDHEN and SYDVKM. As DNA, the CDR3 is TGTGCCAGCAAGTTTGTTCAGGACTACTCCTACGAGCAGTACTTC. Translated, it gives CASKFVQDYSYEQYF.